This T cell receptor beta chain was found in a study of blood T cell repertoires in COVID-19. Study-level background: Specimens from acute and convalescent COVID-19 originated in the United States, Italy and Spain. T cells, B-cell-depleted T cells, or PBMCs provided the cDNA or gDNA that served as material.

This table comes from immunoSEQ multiplex PCR, and its TCRdb copy is limited to in-frame clones, with some not included. This repertoire shows about 200,000 clones, roughly 82% found once; its top ten account for 7.8%. V shed 5 bases, J shed 4 bases, and the junction held 5 bases outside the gene matches. The CDR3 totals 15 residues. Germline V gene data show CDR1 as MNHEY and CDR2 as SMNVEV (reference sequence). Seattle-derived patients entered the study during active infection and were followed longitudinally. Sequenced: peripheral blood. The TCR sequence derives from a woman between 55 and 75 years old with COVID-19, enrolled during active disease. The chain recombines TRBV27 with TRBJ2-2; 9 positions match TRBD1. CDR3 in amino acids: CASSPSTGGTGELFF. In nucleotides, the CDR3 is TGTGCCAGCAGTCCCTCGACAGGGGGCACCGGGGAGCTGTTTTTT.